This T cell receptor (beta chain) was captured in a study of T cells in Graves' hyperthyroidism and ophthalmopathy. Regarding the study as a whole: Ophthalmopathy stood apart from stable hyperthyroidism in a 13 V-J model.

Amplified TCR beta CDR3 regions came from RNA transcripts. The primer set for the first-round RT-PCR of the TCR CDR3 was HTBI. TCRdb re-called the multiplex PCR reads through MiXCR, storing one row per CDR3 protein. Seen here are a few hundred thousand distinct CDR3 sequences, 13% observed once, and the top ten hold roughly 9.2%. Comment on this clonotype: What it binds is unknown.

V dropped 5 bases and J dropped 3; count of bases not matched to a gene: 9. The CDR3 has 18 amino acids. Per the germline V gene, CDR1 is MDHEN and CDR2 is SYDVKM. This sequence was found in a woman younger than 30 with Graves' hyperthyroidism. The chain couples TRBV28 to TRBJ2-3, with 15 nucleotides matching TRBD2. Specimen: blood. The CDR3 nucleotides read TGTGCCAGCAGTCCGATTGGACTAGCGGGGGGGATAACAGATACGCAGTATTTT. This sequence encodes CASSPIGLAGGITDTQYF.